This entry features one T cell receptor beta chain sequence. This sample was taken from a study of blood T cell repertoires in COVID-19. The CDR3 consists of 15 residues. Germline V gives CDR1 LNHDA, CDR2 SQIVND (reference sequence). With V trimmed by 4 bases and J by 4 bases, 5 bases remained unmatched. The method was immunoSEQ multiplex PCR; TCRdb's version includes in-frame clones alone and lacks a portion of them. The sample includes around 100,000 clones, roughly nine tenths of them seen just once. Material: peripheral blood. The sequence derives from a human donor in a cohort sampled during active COVID-19. This sequence joins TRBV19 and TRBJ2-1, with TRBD2 identical over 9 bases. The chain's CDR3 is CASSKSGGLYNEQFF. The CDR3 bases are TGTGCCAGTAGTAAAAGCGGGGGGCTATACAATGAGCAGTTCTTC.